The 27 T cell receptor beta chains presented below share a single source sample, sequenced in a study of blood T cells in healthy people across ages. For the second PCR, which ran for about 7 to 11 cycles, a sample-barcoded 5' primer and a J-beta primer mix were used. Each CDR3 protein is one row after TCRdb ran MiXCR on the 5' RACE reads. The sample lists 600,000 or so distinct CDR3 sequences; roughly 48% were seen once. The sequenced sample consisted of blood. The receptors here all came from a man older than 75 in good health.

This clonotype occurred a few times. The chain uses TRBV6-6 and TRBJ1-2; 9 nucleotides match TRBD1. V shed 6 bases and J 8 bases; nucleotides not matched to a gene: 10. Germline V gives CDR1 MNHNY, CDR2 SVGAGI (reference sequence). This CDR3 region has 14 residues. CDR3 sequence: CASRPRDRDGGYTF. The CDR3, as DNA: TGTGCCAGCAGGCCCCGGGACAGGGATGGGGGCTACACCTTC.

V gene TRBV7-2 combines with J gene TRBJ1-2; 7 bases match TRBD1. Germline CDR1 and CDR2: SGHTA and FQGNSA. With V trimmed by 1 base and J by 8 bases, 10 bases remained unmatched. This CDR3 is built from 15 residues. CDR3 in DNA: TGTGCCAGCAGCTTAGAAATTGAGGGGACAGACGGCTACACCTTC. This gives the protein CASSLEIEGTDGYTF.

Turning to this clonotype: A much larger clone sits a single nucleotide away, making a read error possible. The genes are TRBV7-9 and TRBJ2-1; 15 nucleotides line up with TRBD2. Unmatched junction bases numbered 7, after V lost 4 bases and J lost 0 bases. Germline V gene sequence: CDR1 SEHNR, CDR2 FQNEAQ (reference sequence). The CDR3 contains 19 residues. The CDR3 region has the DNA TGTGCCAGCAGCTCCGGGACTAGCGGGGGGTCGAGCTCCTACAATGAGCAGTTCTTC. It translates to CASSSGTSGGSSSYNEQFF.

CDR3: CASSQGGIRDYGYTF. The CDR3 region has the DNA TGCGCCAGCAGCCAAGGGGGGATAAGGGACTATGGCTACACCTTC. The V and J genes are TRBV4-3 and TRBJ1-2, with D possibly TRBD1 on 5 matching bases. CDR1 LGHNA and CDR2 YSLEER come from the germline V gene. The CDR3 is 15 residues long. The V end lost 1 base, the J end lost 3 bases, and 12 bases lay between the germline ends.

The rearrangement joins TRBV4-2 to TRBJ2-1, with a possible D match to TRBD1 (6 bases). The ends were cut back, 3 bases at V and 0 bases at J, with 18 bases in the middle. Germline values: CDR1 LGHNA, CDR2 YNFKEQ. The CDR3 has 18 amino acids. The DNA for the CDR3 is TGTGCCAGCAGCCACACGAGCCGGGACACCGGCTCCTACAATGAGCAGTTCTTC. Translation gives CASSHTSRDTGSYNEQFF.

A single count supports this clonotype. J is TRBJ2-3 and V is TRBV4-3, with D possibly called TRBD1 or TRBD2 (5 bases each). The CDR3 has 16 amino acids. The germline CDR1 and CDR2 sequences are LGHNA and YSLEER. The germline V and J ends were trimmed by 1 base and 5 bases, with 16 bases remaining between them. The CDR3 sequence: CASSQATARDVDTQYF. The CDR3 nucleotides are TGCGCCAGCAGCCAAGCCACCGCCCGGGACGTAGATACGCAGTATTTT.

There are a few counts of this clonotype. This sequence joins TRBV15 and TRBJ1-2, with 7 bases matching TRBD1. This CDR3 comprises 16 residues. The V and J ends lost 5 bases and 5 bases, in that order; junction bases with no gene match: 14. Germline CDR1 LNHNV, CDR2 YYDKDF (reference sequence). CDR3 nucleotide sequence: TGTGCCACCAGCCTCGAGTTATCAGGGGGGCCTTATGGCTACACCTTC. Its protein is CATSLELSGGPYGYTF.

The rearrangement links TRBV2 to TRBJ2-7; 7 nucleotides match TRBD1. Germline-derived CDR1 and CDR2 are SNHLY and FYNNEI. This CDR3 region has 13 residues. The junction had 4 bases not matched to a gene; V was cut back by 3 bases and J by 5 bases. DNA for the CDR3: TGTGCCAGCAGTGACGACAGGGTCAACGAGCAGTACTTC. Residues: CASSDDRVNEQYF. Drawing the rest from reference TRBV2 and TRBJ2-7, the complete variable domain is EPEVTQTPSHQVTQMGQEVILRCVPISNHLYFYWYRQILGQKVEFLVSFYNNEISEKSEIFDDQFSVERPDGSNFTLKIRSTKLEDSAMYFCASSDDRVNEQYFGPGTRLTVT.

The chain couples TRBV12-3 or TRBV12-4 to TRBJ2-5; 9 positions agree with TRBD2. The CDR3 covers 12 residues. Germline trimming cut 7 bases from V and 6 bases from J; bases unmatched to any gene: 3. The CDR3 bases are TGTGCCAGCACGCTAGCGGGGCAGACCCAGTACTTC. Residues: CASTLAGQTQYF.

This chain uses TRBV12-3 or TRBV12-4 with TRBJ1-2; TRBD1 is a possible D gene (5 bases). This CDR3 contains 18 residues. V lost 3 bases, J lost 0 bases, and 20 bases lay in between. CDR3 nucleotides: TGTGCCAGCAGTTTCAGCCGGGACTCACCTACGCCTAACTATGGCTACACCTTC. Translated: CASSFSRDSPTPNYGYTF.

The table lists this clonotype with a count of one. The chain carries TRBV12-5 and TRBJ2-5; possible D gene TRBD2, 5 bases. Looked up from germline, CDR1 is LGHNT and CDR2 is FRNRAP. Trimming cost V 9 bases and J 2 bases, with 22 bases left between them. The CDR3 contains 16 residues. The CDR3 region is CASSGGSGVGQETQYF. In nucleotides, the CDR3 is TGTGCTAGCTCAGGCGGATCCGGGGTTGGACAAGAGACCCAGTACTTC.

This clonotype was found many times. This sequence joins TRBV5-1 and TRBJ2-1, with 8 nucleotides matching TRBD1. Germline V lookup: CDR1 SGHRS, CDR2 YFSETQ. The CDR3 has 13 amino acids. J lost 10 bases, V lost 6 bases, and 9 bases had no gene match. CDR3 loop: CASTPGGFGEQFF. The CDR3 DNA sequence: TGCGCCAGCACCCCAGGGGGCTTTGGCGAGCAGTTCTTC. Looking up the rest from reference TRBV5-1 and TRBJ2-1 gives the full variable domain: KAGVTQTPRYLIKTRGQQVTLSCSPISGHRSVSWYQQTPGQGLQFLFEYFSETQRNKGNFPGRFSGRQFSNSRSEMNVSTLELGDSALYLCASTPGGFGEQFFGPGTRLTVL.

The CDR3 coding sequence is TGCAGCCTGGGGGGGAACTACAATGAGCAGTTCTTC. As protein: CSLGGNYNEQFF. J is TRBJ2-1 and V is TRBV29-1, with 7 bases aligning to TRBD2. The length of the CDR3 is 12 residues. V gave up 8 bases and J gave up 3 bases; unmatched junction bases: 4. Germline V lookup: CDR1 SQVTM, CDR2 ANQGSEA.

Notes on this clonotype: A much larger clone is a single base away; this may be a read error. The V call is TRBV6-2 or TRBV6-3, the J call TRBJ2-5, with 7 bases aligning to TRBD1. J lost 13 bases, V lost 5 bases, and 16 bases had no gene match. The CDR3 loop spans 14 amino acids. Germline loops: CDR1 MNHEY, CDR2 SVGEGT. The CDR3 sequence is CASSAPGQWNERYF. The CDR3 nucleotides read TGTGCCAGCAGTGCCCCGGGACAGTGGAACGAGCGGTACTTC.

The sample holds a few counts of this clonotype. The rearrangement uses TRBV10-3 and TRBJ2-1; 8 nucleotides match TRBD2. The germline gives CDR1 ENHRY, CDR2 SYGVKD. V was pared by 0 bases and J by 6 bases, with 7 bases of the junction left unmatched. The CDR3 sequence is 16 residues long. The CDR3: CAISESISGVGNEQFF. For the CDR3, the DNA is TGTGCCATCAGTGAGTCGATTAGCGGGGTCGGCAATGAGCAGTTCTTC.

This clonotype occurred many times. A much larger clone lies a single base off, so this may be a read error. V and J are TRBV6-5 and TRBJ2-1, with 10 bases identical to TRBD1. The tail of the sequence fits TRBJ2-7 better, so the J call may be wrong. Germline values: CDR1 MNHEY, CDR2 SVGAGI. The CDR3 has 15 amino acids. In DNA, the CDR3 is TGTGCCAGCAGTGGGGACAGGGGACCCTACAATGAGCAGTACTTC. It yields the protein CASSGDRGPYNEQYF.

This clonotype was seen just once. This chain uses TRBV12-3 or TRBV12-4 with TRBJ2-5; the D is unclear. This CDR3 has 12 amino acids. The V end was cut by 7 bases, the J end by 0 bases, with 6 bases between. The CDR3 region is CASTLNQETQYF. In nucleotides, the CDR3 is TGTGCCAGCACCCTCAACCAAGAGACCCAGTACTTC.

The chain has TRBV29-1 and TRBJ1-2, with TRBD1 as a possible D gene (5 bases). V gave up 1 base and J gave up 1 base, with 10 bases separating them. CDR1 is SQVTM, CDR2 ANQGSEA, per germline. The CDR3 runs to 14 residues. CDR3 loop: CSVEGGTLNYGYTF. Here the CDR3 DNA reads TGCAGCGTTGAAGGGGGGACTCTTAACTATGGCTACACCTTC.

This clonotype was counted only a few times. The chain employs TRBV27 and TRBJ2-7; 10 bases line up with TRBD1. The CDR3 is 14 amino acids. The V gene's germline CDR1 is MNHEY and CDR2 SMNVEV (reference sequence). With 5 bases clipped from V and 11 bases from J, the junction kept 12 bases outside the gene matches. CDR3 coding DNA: TGTGCCAGCAGTCCGGCGACAGGGGGCGCGGTAGAGTACTTC. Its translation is CASSPATGGAVEYF.

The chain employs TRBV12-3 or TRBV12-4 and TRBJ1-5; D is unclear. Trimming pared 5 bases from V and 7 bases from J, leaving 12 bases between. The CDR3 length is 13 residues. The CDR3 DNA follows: TGTGCCAGCAGTCTTCCAGGTGGGCAGCCCCAGCATTTT. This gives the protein CASSLPGGQPQHF.

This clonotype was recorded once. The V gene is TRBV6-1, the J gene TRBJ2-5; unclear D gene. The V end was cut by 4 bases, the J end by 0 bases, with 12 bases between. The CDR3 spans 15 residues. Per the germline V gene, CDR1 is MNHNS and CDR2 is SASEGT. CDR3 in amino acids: CASSGLGAYQETQYF. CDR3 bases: TGTGCCAGCAGTGGGTTAGGCGCGTACCAAGAGACCCAGTACTTC.

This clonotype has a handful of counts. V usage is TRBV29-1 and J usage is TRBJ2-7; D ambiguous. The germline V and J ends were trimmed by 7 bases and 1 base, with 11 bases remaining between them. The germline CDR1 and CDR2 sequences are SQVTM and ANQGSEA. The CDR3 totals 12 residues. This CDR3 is CSATTISYEQYF. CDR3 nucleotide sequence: TGCAGCGCGACAACAATTTCCTACGAGCAGTACTTC.

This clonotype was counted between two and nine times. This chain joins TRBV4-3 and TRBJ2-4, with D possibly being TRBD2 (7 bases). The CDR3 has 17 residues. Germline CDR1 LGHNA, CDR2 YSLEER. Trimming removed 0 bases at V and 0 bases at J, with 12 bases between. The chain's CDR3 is CASSQDRGARAKNIQYF. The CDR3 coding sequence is TGCGCCAGCAGCCAAGATCGGGGGGCGCGAGCCAAAAACATTCAGTACTTC.

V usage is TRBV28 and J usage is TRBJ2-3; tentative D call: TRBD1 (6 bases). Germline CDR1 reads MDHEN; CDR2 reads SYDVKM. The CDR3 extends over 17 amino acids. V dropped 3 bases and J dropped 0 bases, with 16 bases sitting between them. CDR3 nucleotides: TGTGCCAGCAGTTTCCTAGGACAGAGGACTAGCACAGATACGCAGTATTTT. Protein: CASSFLGQRTSTDTQYF.

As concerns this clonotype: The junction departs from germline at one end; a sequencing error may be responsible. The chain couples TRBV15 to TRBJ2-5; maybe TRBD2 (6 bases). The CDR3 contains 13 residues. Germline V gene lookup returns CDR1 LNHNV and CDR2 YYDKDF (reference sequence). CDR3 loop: CTTKRTIQETQYF. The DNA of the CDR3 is TGTACCACCAAGAGGACTATACAAGAGACCCAGTACTTC. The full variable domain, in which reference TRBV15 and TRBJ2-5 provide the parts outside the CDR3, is DAMVIQNPRYQVTQFGKPVTLSCSQTLNHNVMYWYQQKSSQAPKLLFHYYDKDFNNEADTPDNFQSRRPNTSFCFLDIRSPGLGDTAMYLCTTKRTIQETQYFGPGTRLLVL.

CDR3 region: CSARDPRTTIGHGYTF. CDR3 nucleotides: TGCAGTGCTAGAGACCCGAGGACAACCATAGGGCATGGCTACACCTTC. This rearrangement joins TRBV20-1 to TRBJ1-2, with D possibly TRBD1 on 5 matching bases. Deletions cut 0 bases from V and 6 bases from J, with 20 bases between. The CDR3 has 16 residues. Germline CDR1 and CDR2: DFQATT and SNEGSKA (reference sequence).

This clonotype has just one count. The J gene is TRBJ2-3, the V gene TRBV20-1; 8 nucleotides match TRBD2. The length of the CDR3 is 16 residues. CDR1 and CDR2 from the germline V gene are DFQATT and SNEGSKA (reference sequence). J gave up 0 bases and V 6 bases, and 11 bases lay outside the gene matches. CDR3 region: CSALNQAGVSTDTQYF. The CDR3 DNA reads TGCAGTGCCCTAAACCAAGCGGGAGTGAGCACAGATACGCAGTATTTT.